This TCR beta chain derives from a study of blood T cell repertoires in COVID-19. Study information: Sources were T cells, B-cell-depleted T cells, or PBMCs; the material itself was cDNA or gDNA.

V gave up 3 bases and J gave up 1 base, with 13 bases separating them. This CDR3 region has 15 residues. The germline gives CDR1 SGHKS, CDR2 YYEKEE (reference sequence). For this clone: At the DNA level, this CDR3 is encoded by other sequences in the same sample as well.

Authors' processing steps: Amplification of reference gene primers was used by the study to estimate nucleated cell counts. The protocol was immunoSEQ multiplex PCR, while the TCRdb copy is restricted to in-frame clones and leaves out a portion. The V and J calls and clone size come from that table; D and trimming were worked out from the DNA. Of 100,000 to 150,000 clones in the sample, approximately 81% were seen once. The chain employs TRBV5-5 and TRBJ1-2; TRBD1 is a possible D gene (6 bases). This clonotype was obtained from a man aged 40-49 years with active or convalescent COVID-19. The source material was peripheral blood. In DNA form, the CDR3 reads TGTGCCAGCAGCTCGCAGGGGCGTTATAACTATGGCTACACCTTC. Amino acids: CASSSQGRYNYGYTF.